The 6 T cell receptor beta chains reported below all come from one sample, sequenced in a study of blood T cell repertoires in COVID-19. Sequencing used immunoSEQ multiplex PCR; TCRdb keeps in-frame clones, though not all of them. The sample has some 180,000 clones, around 83% seen once; the top ten hold under 4%. The specimen was PBMCs or T cells enriched from blood (not recorded which). These receptors all stem from a woman younger than 45 who had been exposed to COVID-19.

The chain carries TRBV2 and TRBJ2-4; 9 bases fit TRBD1. The V segment lost 6 bases and the J segment 5 bases; nucleotides outside the gene matches: 11. The length of the CDR3 is 16 residues. Germline-derived CDR1 and CDR2 are SNHLY and FYNNEI. The CDR3 bases are TGTGCCAGCAGCGCCGAACAGGGGGCGCCGGAAAACATTCAGTACTTC. Residues: CASSAEQGAPENIQYF.

This clone has just a few counts. The DNA of the CDR3 is TGCGCCAGCACCTCTACCGGGACTGACAACGGGGTAATATACAATGAGCAGTTCTTC. Translating gives CASTSTGTDNGVIYNEQFF. This sequence joins TRBV5-1 and TRBJ2-1; possible D gene TRBD2, 6 bases. With 6 bases removed from V and 4 bases from J, the gap between germline ends came to 29 bases. CDR3 size: 19 residues. In germline, CDR1 is SGHRS, CDR2 YFSETQ. Based on the CDR3 plus reference TRBV5-1 and TRBJ2-1, the full variable domain is KAGVTQTPRYLIKTRGQQVTLSCSPISGHRSVSWYQQTPGQGLQFLFEYFSETQRNKGNFPGRFSGRQFSNSRSEMNVSTLELGDSALYLCASTSTGTDNGVIYNEQFFGPGTRLTVL.

In the case of this clone: A read error may produce the germline difference seen at one junction end. CDR3 loop: CASSIRNTDTQYF. CDR3 DNA sequence: TGTGCTAGTAGTATCAGAAACACAGATACGCAGTATTTT. This rearrangement joins TRBV19 to TRBJ2-3; D is unresolved. CDR3 length: 13 residues. The germline gives CDR1 LNHDA, CDR2 SQIVND (reference sequence).

The genes are TRBV10-2 and TRBJ2-2; TRBD1 matches at 8 bases. Trimming removed 6 bases from V and 6 bases from J; junction bases left unmatched: 3. The CDR3 covers 13 residues. Per germline, CDR1 WSHSY and CDR2 SAAADI. The CDR3: CASRQGAAGELFF. CDR3 nucleotides: TGCGCCAGCAGGCAGGGGGCGGCCGGGGAGCTGTTTTTT.

The rearrangement links TRBV6-5 to TRBJ1-2; no reliable D call. Trimming stripped 0 bases from V and 5 bases from J, with 10 bases between. This CDR3 is built from 14 residues. CDR1 is MNHEY and CDR2 is SVGAGI in the germline V gene. As DNA, the CDR3 is TGTGCCAGCAGTTACTCGGTGTCAGGTTATGGCTACACCTTC. Its protein product is CASSYSVSGYGYTF.

This chain uses TRBV11-1 with TRBJ2-7; TRBD2 matches at 7 bases. Germline-derived CDR1 and CDR2 are SGHAT and FQDESV (reference sequence). Trimming removed 4 bases from V and 0 bases from J; junction bases left unmatched: 6. The CDR3 spans 15 residues. CDR3 nucleotides: TGTGCCAGCAGCTCCCCGGGGGGAATCTCCTACGAGCAGTACTTC. This translates into CASSSPGGISYEQYF.